The next 14 T cell receptor beta chains were all read from a single sample in a study of blood T cell repertoires in COVID-19. Assay: immunoSEQ multiplex PCR; the TCRdb copy retains only in-frame clones and omits some. The sample comprises about 220,000 clones, approximately 83% of which are singletons, and 3% rests with the top ten. The sequenced sample consisted of peripheral blood. These receptors were collected from a woman aged 30 to 39 who had recovered from COVID-19.

In its sample, this clone was seen once. Distinct nucleotide sequences in the sample also encode this CDR3. The chain employs TRBV19 and TRBJ2-1, with 14 bases that match TRBD2. Germline values: CDR1 LNHDA, CDR2 SQIVND (reference sequence). J was trimmed by 4 bases and V by 0 bases; bases with no gene match: 2. This CDR3 spans 17 amino acids. CDR3: CASSIDRLAGGYNEQFF. The CDR3 region has the DNA TGTGCCAGTAGTATAGACCGACTAGCGGGGGGGTACAATGAGCAGTTCTTC. The full variable domain, its missing parts supplied by reference TRBV19 and TRBJ2-1, is DGGITQSPKYLFRKEGQNVTLSCEQNLNHDAMYWYRQDPGQGLRLIYYSQIVNDFQKGDIAEGYSVSREKKESFPLTVTSAQKNPTAFYLCASSIDRLAGGYNEQFFGPGTRLTVL.

This chain joins TRBV5-6 and TRBJ2-7; 7 nucleotides align to TRBD1. V lost 3 bases and J lost 10; bases outside the gene matches: 7. From germline, CDR1 is SGHDT and CDR2 YYEEEE. The CDR3 runs to 12 residues. The CDR3 coding sequence is TGTGCCAGCAGCTCGTTACAGGGGTTCCAGTACTTC. This sequence encodes CASSSLQGFQYF.

This chain joins TRBV7-9 and TRBJ2-5; 7 nucleotides agree with TRBD1. The ends lost 5 bases at V and 1 base at J; junction bases unmatched: 4. Germline V gives CDR1 SEHNR, CDR2 FQNEAQ (reference sequence). The CDR3 is made up of 14 amino acids. The CDR3 spells CASSKGTAQETQYF. The CDR3 nucleotides are TGTGCCAGCAGCAAGGGGACAGCCCAAGAGACCCAGTACTTC.

For the CDR3, the DNA is TGTGCCAGTAGTGTACACGGACAGGAGCTCTATGGCTACACCTTC. Its protein is CASSVHGQELYGYTF. The V and J genes are TRBV19 and TRBJ1-2, with 7 bases fitting TRBD1. Germline CDR1 is LNHDA and CDR2 is SQIVND (reference sequence). V gave up 5 bases and J gave up 4 bases; unmatched junction bases: 10. CDR3 length: 15 amino acids. Together with reference TRBV19 and TRBJ1-2, the CDR3 gives the full variable domain: DGGITQSPKYLFRKEGQNVTLSCEQNLNHDAMYWYRQDPGQGLRLIYYSQIVNDFQKGDIAEGYSVSREKKESFPLTVTSAQKNPTAFYLCASSVHGQELYGYTFGSGTRLTVV.

V gene TRBV3-1 (or the pseudogene TRBV3-2) combines with J gene TRBJ2-3, with a tentative D call TRBD2 (6 bases). The CDR3 loop spans 15 amino acids. V dropped 0 bases and J dropped 6 bases, with 13 bases sitting between them. CDR1 is LGHDT and CDR2 is YNNKEL in the germline V gene (reference sequence). The CDR3 loop is CASSQELAVADTQYF. DNA for the CDR3: TGTGCCAGCAGCCAAGAACTAGCCGTTGCCGATACGCAGTATTTT.

This clone was seen a single time. This chain uses TRBV9 with TRBJ1-3, with D unclear. Between the trimmed V and J ends, which lost 2 bases and 0 bases, there was a span of 12 bases. Germline V gives CDR1 SGDLS, CDR2 YYNGEE. CDR3 length: 16 amino acids. The DNA for the CDR3 is TGTGCCAGCAGCGTTGGCCCGCTGTACTCTGGAAACACCATATATTTT. Amino acid sequence: CASSVGPLYSGNTIYF.

J is TRBJ1-3 and V is TRBV18, with unresolved D. CDR1 and CDR2 (germline): KGHSH, LQKENI. Trimming left V 6 bases short and J 4 bases short, with 22 bases between. The CDR3 extends over 17 amino acids. Written as DNA, the CDR3 is TGTGCCAGCTCGCTAGCACAGAACCGTCCACCGGGAAACACCATATATTTT. It is translated as CASSLAQNRPPGNTIYF.

The gene calls are TRBV18 and TRBJ2-1; the D gene is possibly TRBD2 (6 bases). The CDR3 contains 15 residues. Trimming cost V 6 bases and J 4 bases, with 16 bases left between them. The germline V gene encodes CDR1 KGHSH and CDR2 LQKENI. This chain's CDR3 is CASSPFGGDYNEQFF. CDR3 sequence (DNA): TGTGCCAGCTCTCCTTTTGGCGGGGATTACAATGAGCAGTTCTTC.

The chain uses TRBV2 and TRBJ1-1; 8 bases match TRBD1. The germline CDR1 and CDR2 sequences are SNHLY and FYNNEI. CDR3 size: 18 residues. The ends lost 2 bases at V and 5 bases at J; junction bases unmatched: 16. The CDR3 DNA follows: TGTGCCAGCAGTGAATTTTTGTTACAGGGGGGCGGTCGGACTGAAGCTTTCTTT. As protein: CASSEFLLQGGGRTEAFF.

This chain joins TRBV4-3 and TRBJ2-2; TRBD1 is a possible D gene (8 bases). The V gene's germline CDR1 is LGHNA and CDR2 YSLEER. V shed 2 bases and J shed 1 base, with 14 bases lying between them. CDR3 length: 17 residues. The CDR3 here is CASSQQHRGGNTGELFF. The CDR3 DNA follows: TGCGCCAGCAGCCAACAACACAGGGGGGGGAACACCGGGGAGCTGTTTTTT.

The sample holds one count of this clone. The rearrangement links TRBV15 to TRBJ1-4, with 9 positions matching TRBD1. There are 23 residues in the CDR3. Germline trimming cut 3 bases from V and 0 bases from J; bases unmatched to any gene: 23. Germline values: CDR1 LNHNV, CDR2 YYDKDF (reference sequence). This CDR3 reads CATSRDDYRGLIRTSATNEKLFF. The CDR3 nucleotides are TGTGCCACCAGCAGGGATGATTACAGGGGGCTGATTAGAACAAGTGCAACTAATGAAAAACTGTTTTTT.

The gene calls are TRBV7-2 and TRBJ1-5; TRBD1 matches 7 bases. The germline V gene has CDR1 SGHTA and CDR2 FQGNSA. Losses at the gene ends were 0 bases for V and 3 bases for J; bases not matched to a gene: 2. This CDR3 is built from 15 residues. CDR3 residues: CASSLAGTVNQPQHF. The DNA for the CDR3 is TGTGCCAGCAGCTTAGCCGGGACAGTCAATCAGCCCCAGCATTTT.

The chain has TRBV7-2 and TRBJ2-3; perhaps TRBD2 as D (5 bases). V lost 5 bases and J 2 bases, leaving 17 bases between the germline ends. The CDR3 has 16 residues. The germline V gene has CDR1 SGHTA and CDR2 FQGNSA. The chain's CDR3 is CASSEDSTGITDTQYF. The CDR3, as DNA: TGTGCCAGCAGCGAGGACTCTACTGGGATCACAGATACGCAGTATTTT.

This chain uses TRBV18 with TRBJ2-4; D might be TRBD1 (6 bases). V lost 2 bases and J 2 bases, leaving 10 bases between the germline ends. The germline V gene encodes CDR1 KGHSH and CDR2 LQKENI. CDR3 length: 15 amino acids. CDR3 nucleotide sequence: TGTGCCAGCTCACCATTAGACAGGACCAAAAACATTCAGTACTTC. Amino acid sequence: CASSPLDRTKNIQYF.